This T cell receptor beta chain came from a study of CD8 T cells in ankylosing spondylitis. Broader study findings: There were earlier reports of some motif variants in reactive arthritis synovial fluid and blood. Significantly higher representation of disease-linked clones was reported for matched ankylosing spondylitis synovial fluid.

V shed 0 bases and J shed 6 bases, with 19 bases lying between them. The CDR3 runs 17 residues. CDR1 SGHRS and CDR2 YFSETQ come from the germline V gene. Quantitative 5'-RACE with molecular barcodes produced the TCR beta libraries. TCRdb recomputed calls from the 5' RACE reads with MiXCR, one row per CDR3 protein. This sample has approximately 42,000 distinct CDR3 sequences, with 11% found just once. This clonotype appeared many times. Its antigen is currently unknown. The chain joins TRBV5-1 to TRBJ2-1; maybe TRBD1 (6 bases). This receptor was obtained from a male donor with ankylosing spondylitis or in good health (not recorded which). Sequencing used blood, either unsorted or a sorted T cell fraction (not recorded which). This chain's CDR3 is CASSLGRQFRGGNEQFF. The DNA for the CDR3 is TGCGCCAGCAGCTTGGGGAGACAGTTTCGAGGGGGCAATGAGCAGTTCTTC.